This TCR beta chain is from a study of blood T cell repertoires in COVID-19. Study overall: From T cells, B-cell-depleted T cells, or PBMCs came the material, which was cDNA or gDNA.

The germline CDR1 and CDR2 sequences are SGHTA and FQGNSA. J was trimmed by 7 bases and V by 5 bases; bases with no gene match: 13. This CDR3 has 16 amino acids. Libraries were prepared by immunoSEQ multiplex PCR; TCRdb keeps only in-frame clonotypes and omits some of them. The sample has fewer than 350,000 clones; around 89% are singletons. This chain uses TRBV7-2 with TRBJ2-1; 8 bases line up with TRBD1. Sequencing used PBMCs or T cells enriched from blood (not recorded which). This receptor was identified in an older woman in a cohort exposed to, infected with or recovered from COVID-19 (not recorded which). CDR3 residues: CASSQPRTGYVNEQFF. The CDR3 region has the DNA TGTGCCAGCAGCCAGCCCAGGACAGGGTATGTAAATGAGCAGTTCTTC.